These T cell receptor beta chains were read from a single sample in a study of T cells in Graves' hyperthyroidism and ophthalmopathy. One entry per CDR3 protein results from TCRdb running MiXCR on the multiplex PCR reads. There are around 300,000 distinct CDR3 sequences in the sample; roughly 22% occur only once, and roughly 60% lies in the top ten. What was sequenced was blood. The receptors were gathered from a man younger than 45 with Graves' ophthalmopathy. The CDR3 runs from the conserved cysteine through the conserved F or W. The D gene is left open where the match is weak. Not every row has a clone size; where given, it reads once, few, many or a size class.

TRBD1 | TRBJ1-2 | TRBV20-1 | few | CSARDPGQGTYGYTF | TGCAGTGCTAGAGATCCCGGACAGGGCACCTATGGCTACACCTTC
TRBD1 | TRBJ2-7 | TRBV9 | . | CASSAGQGPTYEQYF | TGTGCCAGCAGCGCGGGACAGGGCCCCACCTACGAGCAGTACTTC
TRBD1 | TRBJ1-5 | TRBV19 | few | CASSILTGVNQPQHF | TGTGCCAGTAGTATTTTGACAGGGGTTAATCAGCCCCAGCATTTT
. | TRBJ2-2 | TRBV12-3/TRBV12-4 | . | CASSYPVGTGELFF | TGTGCCAGCAGCTACCCTGTAGGGACCGGGGAGCTGTTTTTT
. | TRBJ2-7 | TRBV20-1 | . | CSPVLGSEQYF | TGCAGTCCGGTGTTGGGTAGCGAGCAGTACTTC
. | TRBJ1-3 | TRBV20-1 | . | CSATSDGTSGNAIYF | TGCAGTGCTACCTCAGACGGAACCTCTGGAAACGCCATATATTTT
. | TRBJ1-6 | TRBV18 | many | CASGKGPRDSPLHF | TGTGCCAGCGGAAAAGGCCCGAGGGATTCACCCCTCCACTTT
TRBD2 | TRBJ2-1 | TRBV19 | . | CASSVRLAGTYNEQFF | TGTGCCAGTAGTGTTCGACTAGCGGGTACCTACAATGAGCAGTTCTTC
. | TRBJ1-2 | TRBV20-1 | many | CSARFQASHYGYTF | TGCAGTGCTAGATTTCAGGCCTCCCACTATGGCTACACCTTC
. | TRBJ1-4 | TRBV28 | . | CASSWFTLGNEKLFF | TGTGCCAGCAGTTGGTTTACACTTGGAAATGAAAAACTGTTTTTT
. | TRBJ1-2 | TRBV5-8 | many | CASSWGQNSNYGYTF | TGTGCCAGCAGCTGGGGACAAAACTCTAACTATGGCTACACCTTC